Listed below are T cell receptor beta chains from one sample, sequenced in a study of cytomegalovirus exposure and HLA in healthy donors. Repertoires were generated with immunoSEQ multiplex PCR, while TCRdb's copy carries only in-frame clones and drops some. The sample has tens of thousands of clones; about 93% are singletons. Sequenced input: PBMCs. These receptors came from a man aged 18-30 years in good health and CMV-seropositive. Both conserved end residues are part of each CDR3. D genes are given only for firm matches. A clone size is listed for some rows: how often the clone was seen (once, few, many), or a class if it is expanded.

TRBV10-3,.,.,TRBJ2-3,TGTGCCATCAGTGAGTCTAGCCCCAGCACAGATACGCAGTATTTT,CAISESSPSTDTQYF
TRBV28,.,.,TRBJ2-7,TGTGCCAGCCTGGGGGGGGCGATTGGGAACTACGAGCAGTACTTC,CASLGGAIGNYEQYF
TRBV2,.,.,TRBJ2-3,TGTGCCAGCAGTGAATGGAGCGGTACAGATACGCAGTATTTT,CASSEWSGTDTQYF
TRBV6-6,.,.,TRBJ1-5,TGTGCCAGCAGTTACGGGCAGGGTTACAATCAGCCCCAGCATTTT,CASSYGQGYNQPQHF
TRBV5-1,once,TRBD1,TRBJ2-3,TGCGCCAGCAGTTGGGACAGACCAGATACGCAGTATTTT,CASSWDRPDTQYF
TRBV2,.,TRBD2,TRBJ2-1,TGTGCCAGCAGTGAAGAAGCGGGATTCCTCAATGAGCAGTTCTTC,CASSEEAGFLNEQFF
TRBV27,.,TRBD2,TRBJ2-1,TGTGCCAGCAGCAACCTAGCGGAGAGTACCTATGAGCAGTTCTTC,CASSNLAESTYEQFF
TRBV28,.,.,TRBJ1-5,TGTGCCAGCAGTTTCGTTGTAGGCAATCAGCCCCAGCATTTT,CASSFVVGNQPQHF
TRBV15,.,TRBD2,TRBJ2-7,TGTGCCACCAGCAGAGCGTCGGGACTAGCGGGAAACGAGCAGTACTTC,CATSRASGLAGNEQYF
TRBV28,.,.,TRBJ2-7,TGTGCCAGCAGTACTCCCGCCCCCGACAGGGAGGTCGAGCAGTACTTC,CASSTPAPDREVEQYF
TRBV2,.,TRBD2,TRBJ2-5,TGTGCCAGCAGGTGGGGAACTAGCGGGAAAGAGACCCAGTACTTC,CASRWGTSGKETQYF
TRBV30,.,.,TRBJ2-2,TGTGCCTGGAGTCTCATCGCGGGCAGCACCGGGGAGCTGTTTTTT,CAWSLIAGSTGELFF
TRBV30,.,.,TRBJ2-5,TGTGCCTGGAGGGGGCTCCAAGAGACCCAGTACTTC,CAWRGLQETQYF
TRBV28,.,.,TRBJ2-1,TGTGCCAGCAGTTTATCAAGACAGCAACTCTACAATGAGCAGTTCTTC,CASSLSRQQLYNEQFF
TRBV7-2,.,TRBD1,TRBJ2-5,TGTGCCAGCAGTCGTTGGGACAGCCAAGAGACCCAGTACTTC,CASSRWDSQETQYF
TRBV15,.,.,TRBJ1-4,TGTGCCACCAGCAGAGATCTCATCGCGCTTGATGAAAAACTGTTTTTT,CATSRDLIALDEKLFF
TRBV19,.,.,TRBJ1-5,TGTGCCAGTACGCCAGGCTTCAATCAGCCCCAGCATTTT,CASTPGFNQPQHF
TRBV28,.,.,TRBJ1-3,TGTGCCAGCAGTCCAACCTCGGGGTCCGGAAACACCATATATTTT,CASSPTSGSGNTIYF
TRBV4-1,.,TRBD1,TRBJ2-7,TGCGCCAGCAGCCCCGAGGGACAGGGGGTCAACGAGCAGTACTTC,CASSPEGQGVNEQYF
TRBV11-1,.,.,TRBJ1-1,TGTGCCAGCAGCTACAGGGCTATGAACACTGAAGCTTTCTTT,CASSYRAMNTEAFF
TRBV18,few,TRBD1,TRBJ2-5,TGTGCCAGCTCACCAGGACAGGGGGAGACCCAGTACTTC,CASSPGQGETQYF
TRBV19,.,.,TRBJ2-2,TGTGCCAGTAGTATAGATCGAGTCGGGGAGCTGTTTTTT,CASSIDRVGELFF
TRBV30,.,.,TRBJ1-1,TGTGCCTGGATGCTGGGAGGGGGGGAAGCTTTCTTT,CAWMLGGGEAFF
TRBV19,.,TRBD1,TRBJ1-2,TGTGCCAGTAGTCGTCCGGACAGGGGGCAAGGCTACACCTTC,CASSRPDRGQGYTF
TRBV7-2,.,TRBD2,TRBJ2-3,TGTGCCAGCAGTTACCGTAGCGGGAGAGTTAGCACAGATACGCAGTATTTT,CASSYRSGRVSTDTQYF
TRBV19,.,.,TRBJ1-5,TGTGCCAGTAGTATTGAACACCGCAATCAGCCCCAGCATTTT,CASSIEHRNQPQHF
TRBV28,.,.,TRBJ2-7,TGTGCCAGTCTTCAGGGAACCTCCTACGAGCAGTACTTC,CASLQGTSYEQYF
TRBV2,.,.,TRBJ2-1,TGTGCCAGCAGTCCCCGAACTCCTGGCAATCAGGGTGAGCAGTTCTTC,CASSPRTPGNQGEQFF
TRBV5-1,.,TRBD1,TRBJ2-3,TGCGCCAGCAGCTTTACCGACAGGGCAACAGATACGCAGTATTTT,CASSFTDRATDTQYF
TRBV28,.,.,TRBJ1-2,TGTGCCAGCAGTCTCAGTACCCCGAGGGGCTACACCTTC,CASSLSTPRGYTF
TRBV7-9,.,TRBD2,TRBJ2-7,TGTGCCAGCAGCTTTCGGGAGGACTCCTACGAGCAGTACTTC,CASSFREDSYEQYF
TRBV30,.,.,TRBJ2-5,TGTGCCTGGAGTAAAGGGGACTGGGAGACCCAGTACTTC,CAWSKGDWETQYF
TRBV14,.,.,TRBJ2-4,TGTGCCAGCAGCCAATTTGGGCAGCCCAAAAACATTCAGTACTTC,CASSQFGQPKNIQYF
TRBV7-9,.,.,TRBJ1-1,TGTGCCAGCAGTTTAGATGCGGGGGGCCGAACTGAAGCTTTCTTT,CASSLDAGGRTEAFF